The present entry profiles one T cell receptor beta chain with its context. Its antigen is unknown. The sample belongs to a study of cytomegalovirus exposure and HLA in healthy donors. The study's findings and limits: Around 160 TCR beta chains were listed as cytomegalovirus-associated.

60 Vbeta and 13 Jbeta primers were used in PCR. Profiled with immunoSEQ multiplex PCR; TCRdb holds only in-frame clones, not every one. The repertoire holds about 200,000 clones, with around 80% as singletons. Germline V CDR1 and CDR2: MNHEY, SMNVEV (reference sequence). V lost 5 bases to trimming and J lost 4 bases; unmatched junction nucleotides: 8. The CDR3 contains 16 residues. J is TRBJ2-3 and V is TRBV27; TRBD1 aligns across 11 bases. The specimen was PBMCs. The receptor comes from a male donor in good health and CMV-seronegative. CDR3: CASSLRDRGWPDTQYF. In DNA form, the CDR3 reads TGTGCCAGCAGTCTCCGGGACAGGGGGTGGCCAGATACGCAGTATTTT.